This TCR beta chain emerged from a study of T cell responses to AZD1222 COVID-19 vaccine. The study's findings and limits: Vaccine-related CD4 TCRs covered spike, predominating at 160-218 and 743-854.

On this clone: Its antigen is still unknown.

TCRdb keeps only in-frame clones here, not all; method: immunoSEQ multiplex PCR. Of 150,000 to 200,000 clones in the sample, roughly 94% were seen once. Samples with a second dose at about 4 or about 12 weeks were pooled together. Trimming took 11 bases from V and 3 from J, leaving 14 bases between them. The CDR3 length is 12 residues. The receptor's source is an adult who received the AZD1222 COVID-19 vaccine. The chain couples TRBV12-3 or TRBV12-4 to TRBJ2-7; D is perhaps TRBD2 (6 bases). The sequenced sample was peripheral blood, obtained 28 days after the second AZD1222 dose. In DNA, the CDR3 is TGTGCCTCTCGGGGAGGAGGCTACGAGCAGTACTTC. Protein product: CASRGGGYEQYF.